The rows below give T cell receptor beta chains drawn from one sample of a study of T cells in tumors after PD-1 blockade. TCRdb's table, derived via immunoSEQ multiplex PCR, lists solely in-frame clones and lacks some. The data contain around 34,000 clones, roughly 73% of them singletons. This sample comprised PBMCs, obtained after anti-PD-1 treatment. The receptors shown here come from a human donor with basal cell carcinoma. Both conserved end residues are part of each CDR3. Each record gives: clone size, D gene, J gene, V gene, CDR3 protein, CDR3 DNA. D genes are given only for firm matches. Only part of the rows carry a size: once, few, many, or a class if the clone is expanded.

>NA|NA|TRBJ2-4|TRBV23-1
CASSQSMGLTRSEAKNIQYF
TGCGCCAGCAGTCAATCTATGGGACTCACCCGTTCGGAGGCCAAAAACATTCAGTACTTC
>many|TRBD1|TRBJ2-1|TRBV29-1
CSVEGQGDNEQFF
TGCAGCGTTGAAGGGCAGGGGGACAATGAGCAGTTCTTC
>NA|NA|TRBJ2-5|TRBV27
CASSWAVGETQYF
TGTGCCAGCAGTTGGGCTGTGGGGGAGACCCAGTACTTC
>NA|TRBD1|TRBJ1-1|TRBV5-6
CASSWGDSRNTEAFF
TGTGCCAGCAGCTGGGGGGACAGCAGGAACACTGAAGCTTTCTTT
>NA|TRBD1|TRBJ2-2|TRBV3-1/TRBV3-2
CASRPRQGYTGELFF
TGTGCCAGCAGACCGCGACAGGGGTACACCGGGGAGCTGTTTTTT
>NA|NA|TRBJ2-7|TRBV12-3/TRBV12-4
CASSLANRAEQYF
TGTGCCAGCAGTTTAGCTAATCGGGCCGAGCAGTACTTC
>once|TRBD2|TRBJ2-1|TRBV24-1
CAVGLAGYNEQFF
TGTGCCGTCGGACTAGCGGGTTACAATGAGCAGTTCTTC
>NA|NA|TRBJ1-2|TRBV7-2
CASSPLPGQGGYGYTF
TGTGCCAGCAGCCCCCTCCCCGGGCAGGGAGGCTATGGCTACACCTTC
>NA|NA|TRBJ2-7|TRBV7-3
CASSQAGSYEQYF
TGTGCCAGCAGCCAGGCAGGGTCCTACGAGCAGTACTTC
>NA|NA|TRBJ2-6|TRBV5-1
CASSFKISGANVLTF
TGCGCCAGCAGCTTCAAGATCTCTGGGGCCAACGTCCTGACTTTC
>NA|NA|TRBJ2-7|TRBV6-6
CASGEVPRPYEQYF
TGTGCCAGCGGCGAGGTCCCCCGACCCTACGAGCAGTACTTC
>many|TRBD2|TRBJ2-7|TRBV15
CATSRGEGLLYEQYF
TGTGCCACCAGCAGAGGGGAGGGACTTTTATACGAGCAGTACTTC
>NA|NA|TRBJ1-5|TRBV19
CASHQQVGQPQHF
TGTGCCTCCCACCAACAGGTGGGACAGCCCCAGCATTTT
>NA|TRBD1|TRBJ2-2|TRBV19
CASDRGGTGELFF
TGTGCCAGTGACAGGGGTGGAACCGGGGAGCTGTTTTTT
>NA|NA|TRBJ2-1|TRBV18
CASSPNAPSSYNEQFF
TGTGCCAGCTCACCTAATGCCCCGAGCTCCTACAATGAGCAGTTCTTC
>NA|NA|TRBJ2-1|TRBV6-5
CASSSGAGYNEQFF
TGTGCCAGCAGTTCAGGAGCCGGCTACAATGAGCAGTTCTTC
>NA|TRBD1|TRBJ1-1|TRBV5-1
CASGGTGGLAEAFF
TGCGCCAGCGGGGGAACAGGGGGTCTGGCTGAAGCTTTCTTT
>NA|NA|TRBJ1-5|TRBV21-1
CASSIFLGQGICNQPQHF
TGTGCCAGCAGCATCTTCTTAGGACAGGGGATTTGCAATCAGCCCCAGCATTTT
>few|NA|TRBJ1-6|TRBV7-9
CASSLGLQGYNSPLHF
TGTGCCAGCAGCTTGGGCCTCCAGGGGTATAATTCACCCCTCCACTTT
>NA|TRBD1|TRBJ1-1|TRBV19
CASSLSDRGFGAFF
TGTGCCAGCAGCTTATCGGACAGGGGTTTCGGAGCTTTCTTT
>NA|TRBD1|TRBJ2-3|TRBV7-9
CASSPTQQGGDTQYF
TGTGCCAGCAGCCCAACCCAACAGGGGGGAGATACGCAGTATTTT
>NA|NA|TRBJ2-7|TRBV19
CASNLSPARGEQYF
TGTGCCAGTAATCTTTCTCCGGCTCGGGGCGAGCAGTACTTC
>NA|NA|TRBJ1-5|TRBV7-2
CASSLNPTDQPQHF
TGTGCCAGCAGCTTAAATCCGACAGATCAGCCCCAGCATTTT
>NA|NA|TRBJ2-7|TRBV5-1
CADVVSGGLIEEQYF
TGCGCCGACGTGGTATCTGGGGGGTTGATTGAGGAGCAGTACTTC
>NA|NA|TRBJ1-5|TRBV7-2
CASSPLVHGDQPQHF
TGTGCCAGCAGCCCCCTCGTACACGGGGATCAGCCCCAGCATTTT
>once|NA|TRBJ2-2|TRBV9
CASSVGRVRNTGELFF
TGTGCCAGCAGCGTAGGCAGGGTACGGAACACCGGGGAGCTGTTTTTT
>NA|NA|TRBJ2-3|TRBV7-2
CASSWGLDFTDTQYF
TGTGCCAGCAGCTGGGGACTTGATTTCACAGATACGCAGTATTTT
>NA|NA|TRBJ1-2|TRBV7-9
CASSSSNYGYTF
TGTGCCAGCAGCTCCTCTAACTATGGCTACACCTTC
>NA|NA|TRBJ2-2|TRBV27
CASSLVRANTGELFF
TGTGCCAGCAGTTTAGTGCGGGCCAACACCGGGGAGCTGTTTTTT
>NA|NA|TRBJ2-1|TRBV5-1
CASSLDPVSYNEQFF
TGCGCCAGCAGCCTCGACCCGGTTTCCTACAATGAGCAGTTCTTC
>few|NA|TRBJ2-2|TRBV13
CASSFYTGELFF
TGTGCCAGCAGCTTTTACACCGGGGAGCTGTTTTTT
>NA|TRBD1|TRBJ1-1|TRBV18
CASSPGQGADAFF
TGTGCCAGCTCACCTGGACAGGGGGCTGACGCTTTCTTT
>NA|NA|TRBJ2-3|TRBV6-5
CASSWARTDTQYF
TGTGCCAGCAGTTGGGCACGCACAGATACGCAGTATTTT
>NA|NA|TRBJ1-2|TRBV24-1
CATSDATLQGVDGYTF
TGTGCCACCAGTGACGCAACACTGCAGGGAGTAGATGGCTACACCTTC
>once|NA|TRBJ2-1|TRBV7-3
CASSPDSARPWTNEQFF
TGTGCCAGCAGCCCCGATTCGGCTCGTCCCTGGACCAATGAGCAGTTCTTC
>NA|NA|TRBJ2-5|TRBV7-8
CASSPRETQYF
TGTGCCAGCAGCCCAAGGGAGACCCAGTACTTC
>NA|NA|TRBJ2-1|TRBV6-4
CASSVGRYNEQFF
TGTGCCAGCAGTGTTGGGCGCTACAATGAGCAGTTCTTC
>NA|NA|TRBJ1-1|TRBV13
CASSSARFTEAFF
TGTGCCAGCAGCTCCGCCCGGTTCACTGAAGCTTTCTTT
>NA|NA|TRBJ1-4|TRBV4-3
CASSQTLEGREKLFF
TGCGCCAGCAGCCAGACTTTGGAGGGGCGAGAAAAACTGTTTTTT
>NA|NA|TRBJ2-1|TRBV7-9
CASSHGASVSYNEQFF
TGTGCCAGCAGCCATGGGGCTAGCGTCTCCTACAATGAGCAGTTCTTC
>NA|NA|TRBJ1-4|TRBV20-1
CSASLGEKLFF
TGCAGTGCTAGCCTTGGTGAAAAACTGTTTTTT
>few|NA|TRBJ2-4|TRBV27
CASSYGPANIQYF
TGTGCCAGCAGTTACGGCCCGGCGAACATTCAGTACTTC
>many|NA|TRBJ1-5|TRBV19
CASSSGNGGNQPQHF
TGTGCCAGTAGTAGTGGCAATGGCGGCAATCAGCCCCAGCATTTT
>NA|TRBD1|TRBJ1-6|TRBV27
CASRGRDRGNSPLHF
TGTGCCAGCCGCGGCCGGGACAGGGGAAATTCACCCCTCCACTTT
>once|NA|TRBJ2-1|TRBV7-8
CASSPLGRSYNEQFF
TGTGCCAGCAGCCCCTTGGGACGTTCCTACAATGAGCAGTTCTTC
>NA|NA|TRBJ1-2|TRBV9
CASSVEGGSYGYTF
TGTGCCAGCAGCGTAGAAGGAGGGAGCTATGGCTACACCTTC
>few|NA|TRBJ1-2|TRBV6-5
CASSYSRGGVSSYTF
TGTGCCAGCAGTTACTCGAGGGGCGGAGTTAGCAGCTACACCTTC
>NA|NA|TRBJ1-2|TRBV15
CATSRDARGAGYTF
TGTGCCACCAGCAGAGATGCGAGAGGCGCGGGCTACACCTTC
>NA|TRBD1|TRBJ1-2|TRBV19
CASSQGGRGYTF
TGTGCCAGTAGTCAGGGGGGTAGAGGCTACACCTTC
>NA|NA|TRBJ1-6|TRBV5-5
CASSLGLDNSPLHF
TGTGCCAGCAGCTTGGGACTGGATAATTCACCCCTCCACTTT